The clone carrying this TCR beta chain was counted between two and nine times. Its antigen remains unidentified. This sample was included in a study of cytomegalovirus exposure and HLA in healthy donors. Researchers ran the PCR with 60 Vbeta and 13 Jbeta primers. Produced via immunoSEQ multiplex PCR; TCRdb's table is partial and in-frame only. In the table there are about 190,000 clones, around 75% of which are singletons. The CDR3 is 12 amino acids. Germline-derived CDR1 and CDR2 are SEHNR and FQNEAQ (reference sequence). Points from the study as a whole: The majority of CMV-associated TCR beta chains were reported as apparently HLA-restricted in a later analysis.

This sequence originates from a woman aged 30 to 39 in good health and CMV-seropositive. The V gene is TRBV7-9, the J gene TRBJ2-5, with unresolved D. Gene TRBJ2-7 matches the end of the DNA better, so the J call may be wrong. The sample was PBMCs. The CDR3, as DNA: TGTGCCAGCAGCCGCGGCCTAAGCGAGCAGTACTTC. Translating it yields CASSRGLSEQYF.